Listed here are 13 T cell receptor beta chains from one sample, sequenced in a study of blood T cell repertoires in COVID-19. Generated by immunoSEQ multiplex PCR, the TCRdb table keeps only in-frame clones and is missing some. This sample has 200,000 to 250,000 clones, with 86% found just once. Material: PBMCs or T cells enriched from blood (not recorded which). All receptors come from a woman aged 45 to 65 in a cohort exposed to, infected with or recovered from COVID-19 (not recorded which).

The rearrangement links TRBV19 to TRBJ1-1; D is possibly TRBD1 (6 bases). Per germline, CDR1 LNHDA and CDR2 SQIVND (reference sequence). V lost 8 bases to trimming and J lost 0 bases, with 25 bases between them. The CDR3 has 18 amino acids. Written as DNA, the CDR3 is TGTGCCAGTGGCCGTAGGAACAGGGACGGCGAGGTGAACACTGAAGCTTTCTTT. This encodes CASGRRNRDGEVNTEAFF. Variable domain in full (rest from reference TRBV19 and TRBJ1-1): DGGITQSPKYLFRKEGQNVTLSCEQNLNHDAMYWYRQDPGQGLRLIYYSQIVNDFQKGDIAEGYSVSREKKESFPLTVTSAQKNPTAFYLCASGRRNRDGEVNTEAFFGQGTRLTVV.

The rearrangement uses TRBV11-2 and TRBJ1-5; 10 positions agree with TRBD1. There are 16 residues in the CDR3. V was clipped by 3 bases and J by 5 bases; unmatched bases: 7. Germline V CDR1 and CDR2: SGHAT, FQNNGV. For the CDR3, the DNA is TGTGCCAGCAGCTTGTCCGGGACAGGGGTGGATCAGCCCCAGCATTTT. Amino acids: CASSLSGTGVDQPQHF.

The chain employs TRBV2 and TRBJ2-3; TRBD2 matches at 11 bases. Germline-derived CDR1 and CDR2 are SNHLY and FYNNEI. There are 18 residues in the CDR3. The J segment lost 0 bases and the V segment lost 4 bases, leaving 9 bases of the junction unmatched. The CDR3 here is CASSGTSGGPPSTDTQYF. In DNA form, the CDR3 reads TGTGCCAGCAGTGGTACTAGCGGGGGACCCCCTAGCACAGATACGCAGTATTTT. The whole variable domain, remainder taken from reference TRBV2 and TRBJ2-3, is EPEVTQTPSHQVTQMGQEVILRCVPISNHLYFYWYRQILGQKVEFLVSFYNNEISEKSEIFDDQFSVERPDGSNFTLKIRSTKLEDSAMYFCASSGTSGGPPSTDTQYFGPGTRLTVL.

The rearrangement uses TRBV19 and TRBJ2-4; 13 bases align to TRBD2. The V segment lost 7 bases and the J segment 6 bases; nucleotides outside the gene matches: 9. The germline V gene encodes CDR1 LNHDA and CDR2 SQIVND (reference sequence). The CDR3 is 16 amino acids. Written as DNA, the CDR3 is TGTGCCAGTACCTCCCGGACTAGCGGGGGCTCAAACATTCAGTACTTC. Its protein is CASTSRTSGGSNIQYF.

The V and J genes are TRBV5-6 and TRBJ2-1; D unresolved. Germline CDR1 SGHDT, CDR2 YYEEEE. V dropped 0 bases and J dropped 7 bases, with 8 bases sitting between them. The CDR3 covers 13 residues. The CDR3 loop reads CASSLGLLNEQFF. DNA of the CDR3: TGTGCCAGCAGCTTGGGCCTGCTAAATGAGCAGTTCTTC.

The V call is TRBV6-5, the J call TRBJ1-6, with D perhaps matching TRBD1 (5 bases). The germline CDR1 and CDR2 sequences are MNHEY and SVGAGI. Trimming shortened V by 6 bases and J by 10 bases, and 10 bases separated the two germline ends. The CDR3 contains 12 residues. Here the CDR3 reads CASSPGPSPLHF. The DNA of the CDR3 is TGTGCCAGCAGCCCAGGGCCCTCACCCCTCCACTTT.

This chain connects TRBV21-1 to TRBJ2-5; TRBD1 is the table's D call, not checked against the DNA. TRBV21-1 is annotated as a pseudogene. The CDR3 sequence is 17 residues long. CDR3 residues: CASSRRCRDRGGETQYF. CDR3 in DNA: TGTGCCAGCAGCAGACGCTGCCGGGACAGGGGAGGGGAGACCCAGTACTTC.

This chain links TRBV7-9 with TRBJ2-2; D might be TRBD1 (6 bases). V lost 5 bases to trimming and J lost 0 bases, with 19 bases between them. This CDR3 contains 18 residues. Germline loops: CDR1 SEHNR, CDR2 FQNEAQ (reference sequence). This CDR3 reads CASSLGPPGHANTGELFF. In DNA, the CDR3 is TGTGCCAGCAGCCTCGGTCCCCCGGGACATGCGAACACCGGGGAGCTGTTTTTT.

V usage is TRBV7-9 and J usage is TRBJ1-2, with D perhaps matching TRBD1 (6 bases). CDR1 is SEHNR, CDR2 FQNEAQ, per germline (reference sequence). The CDR3 loop spans 15 amino acids. The V gene lost 0 bases and the J gene lost 8 bases, with 16 bases spanning the gap. The CDR3 loop is CASSLAGPGVFGYTF. CDR3 nucleotide sequence: TGTGCCAGCAGCTTAGCCGGGCCAGGGGTTTTCGGCTACACCTTC.

The chain is built from TRBV18 and TRBJ1-5; 10 bases are a match to TRBD1. The CDR3 runs 15 residues. V dropped 6 bases and J dropped 2; count of bases not matched to a gene: 4. Germline V gene sequence: CDR1 KGHSH, CDR2 LQKENI. In nucleotides, the CDR3 is TGTGCCAGCTCGTCGACAGGGGGCCGCAATCAGCCCCAGCATTTT. As protein: CASSSTGGRNQPQHF.

The chain has TRBV24-1 and TRBJ1-2; perhaps TRBD1 as D (5 bases). Trimming cost V 3 bases and J 8 bases, with 12 bases left between them. The CDR3 spans 13 residues. The germline CDR1 and CDR2 sequences are KGHDR and SFDVKD. This CDR3 reads CATSDRLQAGYTF. The CDR3 DNA follows: TGTGCCACCAGTGATAGGCTACAGGCGGGCTACACCTTC.

The rearrangement uses TRBV7-9 and TRBJ1-4, with 9 bases aligning to TRBD1. Germline loops: CDR1 SEHNR, CDR2 FQNEAQ (reference sequence). This CDR3 comprises 15 residues. The V and J ends lost 3 bases and 5 bases, in that order; junction bases with no gene match: 4. The CDR3 sequence: CASSLVGTGNEKLFF. The CDR3 DNA reads as TGTGCCAGCAGCTTGGTGGGGACAGGGAATGAAAAACTGTTTTTT.

The rearrangement joins TRBV3-1 (or the pseudogene TRBV3-2) to TRBJ1-1; 7 bases match TRBD1. The V and J ends lost 3 bases and 4 bases, in that order; junction bases with no gene match: 11. CDR1 is LGHDT, CDR2 YNNKEL, per germline (reference sequence). This CDR3 has 16 amino acids. CDR3 amino acids: CASSQGQTILPTEAFF. The DNA of the CDR3 is TGTGCCAGCAGCCAGGGACAGACGATTCTCCCCACTGAAGCTTTCTTT.